This TCR beta chain was recovered during a study of vaccination effects on CD4 cells after COVID-19. Profiled with immunoSEQ multiplex PCR; TCRdb holds only in-frame clones, not every one. In the table there are around 55,000 clones, roughly 76% of which are singletons. Expansion of antigen-specific CD4+ T cells with viral peptide pools was carried out by the ViraFEST assay before sequencing. Having been cultured for roughly 11 days, the cells underwent CD4+ T cell isolation. Nucleocapsid antibody tests were negative, and the vaccine recipients had no prior SARS-CoV-2 infection. This clone came up once. Its target is not known. The clonotype was recovered from a human donor who received a COVID-19 vaccine. Sequences were derived from CD4+ T cells from PBMCs cultured with SARS-CoV-2 spike peptides, sampled before COVID-19 vaccination.

The CDR3 coding sequence is TGTGCCAGCAGCCAAGAGATTGCGGGAGGCACAGATACGCAGTATTTT. Protein product: CASSQEIAGGTDTQYF. V usage is TRBV3-1 (or the pseudogene TRBV3-2) and J usage is TRBJ2-3; TRBD2 matches at 7 bases. The CDR3 runs to 16 residues. Germline values: CDR1 LGHDT, CDR2 YNNKEL (reference sequence). The V gene end was trimmed by 0 bases and the J gene end by 1 base; junction bases not matched to a gene: 4.